The clone carrying this T cell receptor beta chain was recorded a few times. The antigen is not known. The CDR3 runs 17 residues. The trim removed 0 bases at V and 7 bases at J, leaving 10 bases unmatched. Germline V gene lookup returns CDR1 KGHSH and CDR2 LQKENI. Reverse transcription of all isolated RNA meant that expressed TCRB transcripts were sequenced. Sequenced by immunoSEQ multiplex PCR; TCRdb stores in-frame clones only, minus some. Among about 360,000 clones listed, about 12% were seen once. The sample belongs to a study of beta chain features in type 1 diabetes. General study points: In cDNA sequencing, cells with high TCR expression could be over-represented.

This TCR was sampled from a man aged 18 to 35 in good health. Sequenced material: naive CD4+ T cells from blood. This chain links TRBV18 with TRBJ1-5; 9 bases align to TRBD1. CDR3 loop: CASSPPSTGGSRQPQHF. The CDR3 nucleotides read TGTGCCAGCTCACCACCCTCGACAGGGGGTAGCAGGCAGCCCCAGCATTTT.